These 31 T cell receptor beta chains were all obtained from the same sample, sequenced in a study of T cells after yellow fever vaccination. TCRdb fed the 5' RACE reads into MiXCR, producing one record per CDR3 protein. The table shows roughly 190,000 distinct CDR3 sequences, with 9.5% to 12% occurring only once. The source was CD8+ T cells sorted from PBMCs, collected 15 days after the yellow fever booster vaccination. The receptors stem from a man aged 18 to 35 who received the YFV17D yellow fever vaccine.

This clonotype was recorded a few times. The chain uses TRBV7-9 and TRBJ2-7; D call uncertain. V lost 2 bases and J lost 2, with 10 bases in between. The germline gives CDR1 SEHNR, CDR2 FQNEAQ (reference sequence). The CDR3 covers 14 residues. The CDR3 spells CASSLTQAPYEQYF. CDR3 sequence (DNA): TGTGCCAGCAGCTTAACCCAGGCCCCCTACGAGCAGTACTTC.

This clonotype was seen a few times. The CDR3 protein is CASSQDMAVGGELFF. DNA for the CDR3: TGCGCCAGCAGCCAAGATATGGCAGTGGGCGGGGAGCTGTTTTTT. This chain joins TRBV4-1 and TRBJ2-2, with D uncertain. The CDR3 loop spans 15 amino acids. The ends were cut back, 0 bases at V and 7 bases at J, with 12 bases in the middle. Germline V CDR1 and CDR2: MGHRA, YSYEKL.

The table lists this clonotype with a few counts. The chain combines TRBV11-2 with TRBJ2-3; TRBD1 is a possible D gene (5 bases). V lost 5 bases and J lost 2, with 20 bases in between. Germline loops: CDR1 SGHAT, CDR2 FQNNGV. The CDR3 sequence is 17 residues long. CDR3 protein: CASSQGLDSPITDTQYF. For the CDR3, the DNA is TGTGCCAGCAGCCAAGGGTTAGACAGCCCAATCACAGATACGCAGTATTTT.

This clonotype was counted at least ten times. The chain links TRBV14 to TRBJ2-1, with D possibly TRBD1 on 5 matching bases. V was shortened by 2 bases and J by 9 bases, with 17 bases between the two germline ends. The CDR3 consists of 15 residues. CDR1 is SGHDN and CDR2 is FVKESK in the germline V gene. The CDR3 DNA sequence: TGTGCCAGCAGCCAAAGTGTCAGGGCCTGGGGTGAGCAGTTCTTC. As protein: CASSQSVRAWGEQFF.

This clonotype was found many times. This sequence joins TRBV5-5 and TRBJ2-1; TRBD1 agrees at 7 bases. The CDR3 contains 14 residues. The ends lost 3 bases at V and 5 bases at J; junction bases unmatched: 5. CDR1 and CDR2 (germline): SGHKS, YYEKEE (reference sequence). In DNA form, the CDR3 reads TGTGCCAGCAGCTGGTTTACAGGGGACAATGAGCAGTTCTTC. Protein: CASSWFTGDNEQFF. Drawing the rest from reference TRBV5-5 and TRBJ2-1, the complete variable domain is DAGVTQSPTHLIKTRGQQVTLRCSPISGHKSVSWYQQVLGQGPQFIFQYYEKEERGRGNFPDRFSARQFPNYSSELNVNALLLGDSALYLCASSWFTGDNEQFFGPGTRLTVL.

J is TRBJ2-7 and V is TRBV18; weak D call: TRBD2 (5 bases). CDR3 length: 14 amino acids. V dropped 3 bases and J dropped 2 bases, with 11 bases sitting between them. From germline, CDR1 is KGHSH and CDR2 LQKENI. The CDR3 DNA reads as TGTGCCAGCTCACCGCCCGGACTGGCCTACGAGCAGTACTTC. Amino acid sequence: CASSPPGLAYEQYF.

This chain uses TRBV11-2 with TRBJ2-7, with D perhaps matching TRBD2 (5 bases). Germline values: CDR1 SGHAT, CDR2 FQNNGV. CDR3 length: 16 amino acids. Trimming left V 4 bases short and J 0 bases short, with 16 bases between. CDR3 in amino acids: CASSSHPRGGSYEQYF. DNA of the CDR3: TGTGCCAGCAGCTCCCACCCTCGGGGTGGCTCCTACGAGCAGTACTTC.

A few counts support this clonotype. The chain's CDR3 is CASSTRGNREPFF. Written as DNA, the CDR3 is TGTGCCAGCAGCACCAGAGGAAACAGGGAACCTTTCTTT. The chain carries TRBV5-6 and TRBJ1-1; D might be TRBD1 (6 bases). The germline V gene has CDR1 SGHDT and CDR2 YYEEEE. V was shortened by 4 bases and J by 12 bases, with 19 bases between the two germline ends. The CDR3 runs 13 residues. Drawing the rest from reference TRBV5-6 and TRBJ1-1, the complete variable domain is DAGVTQSPTHLIKTRGQQVTLRCSPKSGHDTVSWYQQALGQGPQFIFQYYEEEERQRGNFPDRFSGHQFPNYSSELNVNALLLGDSALYLCASSTRGNREPFFGQGTRLTVV.

This clonotype was observed many times. The rearrangement joins TRBV7-8 to TRBJ1-5; no definite D call. CDR3 length equals 15 residues. V was clipped by 1 base and J by 1 base, with 8 bases between them. Germline loops: CDR1 SGHVS, CDR2 FQNEAQ. The CDR3 nucleotides are TGTGCCAGCAGCTTAGTCTTGAACAGCAATCAGCCCCAGCATTTT. It is translated as CASSLVLNSNQPQHF. The full variable domain, rest sourced from reference TRBV7-8 and TRBJ1-5, is GAGVSQSPRYKVAKRGQDVALRCDPISGHVSLFWYQQALGQGPEFLTYFQNEAQLDKSGLPSDRFFAERPEGSVSTLKIQRTQQEDSAVYLCASSLVLNSNQPQHFGDGTRLSIL.

V is TRBV4-2 and J is TRBJ2-3; D tentatively reads TRBD1 or TRBD2 (6 bases each). The germline gives CDR1 LGHNA, CDR2 YNFKEQ. The CDR3 sequence is 17 residues long. V was cut by 4 bases and J by 4 bases, with 21 bases left in between. The CDR3 region has the DNA TGTGCCAGCAGCCCAAGAGGAGGGTCAGGGGAAGCAGATACGCAGTATTTT. This codes for CASSPRGGSGEADTQYF.

A few counts support this clonotype. The V call is TRBV28, the J call TRBJ1-2, with D uncertain. Germline V lookup: CDR1 MDHEN, CDR2 SYDVKM. The CDR3 is 14 amino acids. V was pared by 6 bases and J by 4 bases, with 15 bases between. The CDR3 DNA reads TGTGCCAGCAGCCAGCTTACACGGATCTATGGCTACACCTTC. Its translation is CASSQLTRIYGYTF.

This chain joins TRBV12-3 or TRBV12-4 and TRBJ1-5; 8 bases fit TRBD1. This CDR3 contains 15 residues. The V segment lost 2 bases and the J segment 11 bases; nucleotides outside the gene matches: 11. The DNA for the CDR3 is TGTGCCAGCAGTTTACGTCGCAGGGGGCCTACGACCCAGCATTTT. Translated, it gives CASSLRRRGPTTQHF.

This clonotype was counted many times. The chain carries TRBV7-3 and TRBJ2-3, with 9 bases lining up with TRBD1. CDR3 length: 21 amino acids. The germline gives CDR1 SGHTA, CDR2 FQGTGA. The V gene end was trimmed by 5 bases and the J gene end by 5 bases; junction bases not matched to a gene: 26. The CDR3 here is CASSPTHGALRGTGLRDTQYF. In nucleotides, the CDR3 is TGTGCCAGCAGCCCGACCCACGGGGCCCTTAGAGGGACAGGGTTGAGAGATACGCAGTATTTT.

This clonotype was seen only a few times. The J gene is TRBJ1-1, the V gene TRBV9, with D uncertain. The CDR3 loop spans 12 amino acids. Trimming removed 0 bases at V and 4 bases at J, with 4 bases between. Germline V gives CDR1 SGDLS, CDR2 YYNGEE. The CDR3 protein is CASSVEGTEAFF. The CDR3 DNA reads TGTGCCAGCAGCGTAGAGGGCACTGAAGCTTTCTTT.

This clonotype was observed at least ten times. J is TRBJ2-5 and V is TRBV6-5; either TRBD1 or TRBD2 may fit D (5 bases each). The CDR3 is 16 amino acids. Looked up from germline, CDR1 is MNHEY and CDR2 is SVGAGI. V lost 0 bases and J 7 bases, leaving 18 bases between the germline ends. CDR3 protein: CASSYSMVTWDGTQYF. For the CDR3, the DNA is TGTGCCAGCAGTTACTCGATGGTGACCTGGGACGGGACCCAGTACTTC.

The chain couples TRBV6-2 or TRBV6-3 to TRBJ2-5, with D perhaps matching TRBD1 or TRBD2 (5 bases each). The CDR3 runs 15 residues. The V end lost 6 bases, the J end lost 4 bases, and 18 bases lay between the germline ends. From germline, CDR1 is MNHEY and CDR2 SVGEGT. This CDR3 reads CASSRDGAWRETQYF. The CDR3 coding sequence is TGTGCCAGCAGCCGGGACGGGGCGTGGAGAGAGACCCAGTACTTC.

The rearrangement uses TRBV7-3 and TRBJ2-1; 9 nucleotides align to TRBD1. The CDR3 covers 13 residues. Germline trimming cut 5 bases from V and 5 bases from J; bases unmatched to any gene: 1. The germline CDR1 and CDR2 sequences are SGHTA and FQGTGA. The CDR3 nucleotides are TGTGCCAGCAGCGGGGACAGGGACAATGAGCAGTTCTTC. Amino acid sequence: CASSGDRDNEQFF.

This clonotype has a count of ten or more. The chain links TRBV7-6 to TRBJ2-1, with D hard to call. CDR1 and CDR2 (germline): SGHVS, FNYEAQ. Trimming stripped 4 bases from V and 4 bases from J, with 8 bases between. The CDR3 loop spans 13 amino acids. The CDR3: CASSYEGYNEQFF. The CDR3 DNA follows: TGTGCCAGCAGCTACGAAGGTTACAATGAGCAGTTCTTC.

This chain links TRBV29-1 with TRBJ2-1; TRBD1 matches at 8 bases. There are 13 residues in the CDR3. The junction had 4 bases not matched to a gene; V was cut back by 3 bases and J by 6 bases. Looked up from germline, CDR1 is SQVTM and CDR2 is ANQGSEA. CDR3 loop: CSVEDRDFNEQFF. Written as DNA, the CDR3 is TGCAGCGTTGAGGACAGGGACTTCAATGAGCAGTTCTTC.

The chain uses TRBV12-3 or TRBV12-4 and TRBJ2-1; 7 nucleotides align to TRBD1. V trimming: 4 bases; J trimming: 2 bases; junction bases outside the gene matches: 2. CDR3 length equals 14 residues. CDR3 bases: TGTGCCAGCAGTTGGACAGGCCCCTACAATGAGCAGTTCTTC. It yields the protein CASSWTGPYNEQFF.

The gene calls are TRBV29-1 and TRBJ2-7; 7 bases agree with TRBD1. V lost 4 bases and J lost 2; bases outside the gene matches: 11. This CDR3 has 15 residues. Germline assignment: CDR1 SQVTM and CDR2 ANQGSEA. The CDR3 nucleotides read TGCAGCGTTGTTACAGGGGCCCCCCTTCCCTACGAGCAGTACTTC. Translation gives CSVVTGAPLPYEQYF.

This clonotype has just a few counts. The chain combines TRBV7-8 with TRBJ2-7, with TRBD1 matching 9 bases. Germline V gives CDR1 SGHVS, CDR2 FQNEAQ. CDR3 size: 17 residues. The junction had 16 bases not matched to a gene; V was cut back by 4 bases and J by 6 bases. The CDR3 here is CASSSIRTGTGMGEQYV. The CDR3 region has the DNA TGTGCCAGCAGCTCCATCCGGACCGGGACAGGGATGGGCGAGCAGTACGTC.

The gene calls are TRBV9 and TRBJ2-7, with D maybe TRBD1 (5 bases). CDR3 length: 14 residues. Germline V CDR1 and CDR2: SGDLS, YYNGEE. Trimming took off 4 bases at V and 6 bases at J, with 17 bases between the two ends. DNA for the CDR3: TGTGCCAGCAGCACAGACAGCTTCGGGTCCGAGCAGTACTTC. Translated, it gives CASSTDSFGSEQYF.

This clonotype turned up a few times. The chain recombines TRBV27 with TRBJ1-3; 7 bases match TRBD1. The germline V gene encodes CDR1 MNHEY and CDR2 SMNVEV (reference sequence). With 5 bases clipped from V and 2 bases from J, the junction kept 6 bases outside the gene matches. This CDR3 spans 15 amino acids. The CDR3 nucleotides are TGTGCCAGCAGTAAGACAGGGCTCGCTGGAAACACCATATATTTT. Its translation: CASSKTGLAGNTIYF.

This clonotype was observed a handful of times. The chain couples TRBV5-5 to TRBJ2-5; perhaps TRBD2 as D (6 bases). Trimming took 4 bases from V and 2 from J, leaving 15 bases between them. In germline, CDR1 is SGHKS, CDR2 YYEKEE (reference sequence). CDR3 length: 15 amino acids. CDR3 nucleotides: TGTGCCAGCAGCGGGAGGCTAGCAGTGCAAGAGACCCAGTACTTC. This codes for CASSGRLAVQETQYF.

The CDR3 DNA reads TGTGCCAGCAGTTATAACAGGAACACCGGGGAGCTGTTTTTT. Encoded protein: CASSYNRNTGELFF. The genes are TRBV6-5 and TRBJ2-2; D remains unclear. Per the germline V gene, CDR1 is MNHEY and CDR2 is SVGAGI. V lost 3 bases to trimming and J lost 1 base, with 6 bases between them. The CDR3 has 14 residues.

This chain connects TRBV6-5 to TRBJ2-3, with TRBD2 identical over 8 bases. The CDR3 spans 15 residues. Per the germline V gene, CDR1 is MNHEY and CDR2 is SVGAGI. The ends lost 4 bases at V and 0 bases at J; junction bases unmatched: 3. The CDR3: CASSSERGSTDTQYF. The CDR3 region has the DNA TGTGCCAGCAGTTCGGAGCGGGGGAGCACAGATACGCAGTATTTT.

In its sample, this clonotype was seen a few times. The J gene is TRBJ2-3, the V gene TRBV4-3; TRBD2 matches at 11 bases. Germline V gives CDR1 LGHNA, CDR2 YSLEER. CDR3 size: 17 residues. The trim removed 1 base at V and 2 bases at J, leaving 5 bases unmatched. In nucleotides, the CDR3 is TGCGCCAGCAGCCAAGTTCTAGCGGGGGGACTCACAGATACGCAGTATTTT. This codes for CASSQVLAGGLTDTQYF.

The rearrangement uses TRBV20-1 and TRBJ1-1; tentative D call: TRBD1 (5 bases). The CDR3 totals 14 residues. Germline lookup yields CDR1 DFQATT and CDR2 SNEGSKA (reference sequence). V gave up 0 bases and J gave up 3 bases, with 11 bases separating them. CDR3 amino acids: CSARERGIYTEAFF. CDR3 sequence (DNA): TGCAGTGCTAGAGAGCGGGGGATATACACTGAAGCTTTCTTT.

This chain joins TRBV5-1 and TRBJ1-1, with 8 bases matching TRBD1. The V and J ends lost 0 bases and 3 bases, in that order; junction bases with no gene match: 7. The CDR3 has 16 residues. CDR1 SGHRS and CDR2 YFSETQ come from the germline V gene. The CDR3 region is CASSLGRQGFYTEAFF. CDR3 nucleotide sequence: TGCGCCAGCAGCTTGGGGAGACAGGGGTTTTACACTGAAGCTTTCTTT.

The CDR3 loop reads CASSDSGGSEQFF. CDR3 DNA sequence: TGTGCCAGCAGTGATTCGGGGGGCAGTGAGCAGTTCTTC. The chain employs TRBV2 and TRBJ2-1; a weak D match, TRBD2 (7 bases). V dropped 3 bases and J dropped 9 bases, with 12 bases sitting between them. The length of the CDR3 is 13 residues. The germline CDR1 and CDR2 sequences are SNHLY and FYNNEI.